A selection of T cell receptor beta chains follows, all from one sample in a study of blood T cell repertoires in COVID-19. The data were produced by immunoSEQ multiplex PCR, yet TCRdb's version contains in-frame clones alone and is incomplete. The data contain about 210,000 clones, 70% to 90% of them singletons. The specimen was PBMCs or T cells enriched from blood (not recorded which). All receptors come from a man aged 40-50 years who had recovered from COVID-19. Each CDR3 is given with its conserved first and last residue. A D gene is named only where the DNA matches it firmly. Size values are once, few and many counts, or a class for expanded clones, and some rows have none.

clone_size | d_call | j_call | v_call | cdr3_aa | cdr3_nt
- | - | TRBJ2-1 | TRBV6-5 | CASSYSDSSNEQFF | TGTGCCAGCAGTTACTCCGACAGTAGCAATGAGCAGTTCTTC
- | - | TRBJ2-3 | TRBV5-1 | CASSPLAMGTDTQYF | TGCGCCAGCAGCCCGCTAGCCATGGGCACAGATACGCAGTATTTT
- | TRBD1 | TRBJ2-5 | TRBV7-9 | CASSRRQGADAETQYF | TGTGCCAGCAGCCGTCGACAGGGGGCGGATGCGGAGACCCAGTACTTC
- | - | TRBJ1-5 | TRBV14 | CASSKDIGPNQPQHF | TGTGCCAGCAGCAAGGACATCGGTCCCAATCAGCCCCAGCATTTT
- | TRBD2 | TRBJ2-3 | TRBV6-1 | CASSEAWSRREGPSDTQYF | TGTGCCAGCAGTGAAGCCTGGAGTCGACGGGAGGGCCCTTCCGATACGCAGTATTTT
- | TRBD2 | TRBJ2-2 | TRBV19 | CARLTSGVNTGELFF | TGTGCCAGGTTGACTAGCGGGGTGAACACCGGGGAGCTGTTTTTT
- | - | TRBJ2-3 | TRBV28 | CASSPSGFTDTQYF | TGTGCCAGCAGTCCCTCAGGCTTCACAGATACGCAGTATTTT
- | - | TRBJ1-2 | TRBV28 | CASSTGFYGYTF | TGTGCCAGCAGTACAGGTTTCTATGGCTACACCTTC
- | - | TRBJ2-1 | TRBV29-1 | CSVDAGQNEQFF | TGCAGCGTTGACGCAGGGCAGAATGAGCAGTTCTTC
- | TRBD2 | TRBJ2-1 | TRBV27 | CASRDLAGGHNEQFF | TGTGCCAGCAGGGACCTAGCGGGGGGTCACAATGAGCAGTTCTTC
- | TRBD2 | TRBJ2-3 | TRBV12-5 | CASGLRLAYSTDTQYF | TGTGCTAGTGGTCTAAGACTAGCATATAGCACAGATACGCAGTATTTT
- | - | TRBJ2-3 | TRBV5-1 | CASKAGYLADTQYF | TGCGCCAGCAAGGCGGGATATCTCGCAGATACGCAGTATTTT
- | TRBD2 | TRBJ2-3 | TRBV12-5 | CASGFAAKAGGTDTQYF | TGTGCTAGTGGTTTCGCGGCCAAAGCGGGAGGCACAGATACGCAGTATTTT
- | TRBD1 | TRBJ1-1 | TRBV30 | CAWSLPGTGNTEAFF | TGTGCCTGGAGTCTCCCCGGGACAGGGAACACTGAAGCTTTCTTT
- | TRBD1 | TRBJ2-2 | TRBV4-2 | CASSRGQGSTGELFF | TGTGCCAGCAGCCGGGGACAGGGGAGCACCGGGGAGCTGTTTTTT
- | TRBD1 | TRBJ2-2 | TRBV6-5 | CASSFGGQGGGELFF | TGTGCCAGCAGTTTCGGCGGACAGGGGGGCGGGGAGCTGTTTTTT
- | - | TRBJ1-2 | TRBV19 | CASSIDLFPGLNGYTF | TGTGCCAGTAGTATAGATCTATTCCCAGGTTTGAATGGCTACACCTTC
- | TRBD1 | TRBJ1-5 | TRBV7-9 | CASSLAGQDDVPQHF | TGTGCCAGCAGCTTAGCTGGACAGGACGATGTCCCCCAGCATTTT
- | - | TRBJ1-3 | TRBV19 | CASRLQGSGNTIYF | TGTGCCAGTAGACTACAGGGCTCTGGAAACACCATATATTTT
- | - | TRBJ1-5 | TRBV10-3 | CAISGGQGEGQPQHF | TGTGCCATCAGTGGTGGTCAGGGTGAAGGTCAGCCCCAGCATTTT
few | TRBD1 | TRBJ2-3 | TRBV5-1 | CASSPKTGGPSTDTQYF | TGCGCCAGCAGCCCAAAGACAGGGGGCCCTAGCACAGATACGCAGTATTTT
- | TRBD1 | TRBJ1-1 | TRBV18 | CASSQRTGGNPEAFF | TGTGCCAGCTCACAGAGGACAGGGGGGAATCCTGAAGCTTTCTTT
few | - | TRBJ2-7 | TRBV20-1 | CSASRTGTYEQYF | TGCAGTGCTAGTCGTACAGGGACGTACGAGCAGTACTTC
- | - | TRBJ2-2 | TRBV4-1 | CASSQDPGGELFF | TGCGCCAGCAGCCAAGATCCGGGCGGGGAGCTGTTTTTT
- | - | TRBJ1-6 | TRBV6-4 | CASREQGLDNSPLHF | TGTGCCAGCAGGGAACAGGGTCTGGATAATTCACCCCTCCACTTT
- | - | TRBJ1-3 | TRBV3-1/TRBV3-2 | CASSPTGGNTIYF | TGTGCCAGCAGCCCGACTGGCGGAAACACCATATATTTT
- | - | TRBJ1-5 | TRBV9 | CASSVEGGDQPQHF | TGTGCCAGCAGCGTAGAGGGCGGGGATCAGCCCCAGCATTTT
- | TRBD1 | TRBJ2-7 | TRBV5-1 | CASSSLDRAGQYF | TGCGCCAGCAGCTCCTTGGACAGGGCGGGGCAGTACTTC
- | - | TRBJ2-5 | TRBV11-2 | CASSVDRFQETQYF | TGTGCCAGCAGCGTCGACAGGTTCCAAGAGACCCAGTACTTC
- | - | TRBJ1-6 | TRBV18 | CASSPLAESPLHF | TGTGCCAGCTCACCCCTGGCGGAATCACCCCTCCACTTT
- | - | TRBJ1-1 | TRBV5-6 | CASSPARGEAFF | TGTGCCAGCAGCCCCGCCCGAGGGGAAGCTTTCTTT
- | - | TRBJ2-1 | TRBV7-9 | CASSSPPSVRQFF | TGTGCCAGCAGCTCGCCCCCCAGCGTCAGGCAGTTCTTC
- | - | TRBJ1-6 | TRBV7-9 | CASSLDSLNSPLHF | TGTGCCAGCAGCCTCGACAGCTTAAATTCACCCCTCCACTTT
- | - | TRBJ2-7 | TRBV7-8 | CASRTGTYEQYF | TGTGCCAGCAGGACCGGGACCTACGAGCAGTACTTC
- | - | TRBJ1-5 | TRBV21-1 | CASSKALSGSPSRSTYQPQHF | TGTGCCAGCAGCAAAGCGCTTTCCGGTTCCCCGTCACGAAGCACCTATCAGCCCCAGCATTTT
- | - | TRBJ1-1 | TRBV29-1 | CSVLRTVGNTEAFF | TGCAGCGTCCTTAGGACAGTAGGGAACACTGAAGCTTTCTTT
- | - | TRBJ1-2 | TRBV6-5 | CASSYVRGNGYTF | TGTGCCAGCAGTTACGTCAGGGGTAATGGCTACACCTTC
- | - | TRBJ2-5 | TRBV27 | CASSLQAGSKETQYF | TGTGCCAGCAGTTTACAGGCGGGGTCTAAAGAGACCCAGTACTTC
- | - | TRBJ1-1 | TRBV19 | CASSTIQGNTEAFF | TGTGCCAGTAGCACGATTCAGGGAAACACTGAAGCTTTCTTT
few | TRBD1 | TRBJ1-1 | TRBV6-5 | CASSRGQGRSTEAFF | TGTGCCAGCAGCAGGGGACAGGGGAGGAGTACTGAAGCTTTCTTT
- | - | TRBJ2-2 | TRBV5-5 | CASSLVGGTGELFF | TGTGCCAGCAGCTTGGTCGGAGGCACCGGGGAGCTGTTTTTT
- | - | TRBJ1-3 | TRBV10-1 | CASSESGALNTIYF | TGCGCCAGCAGTGAGTCGGGGGCTCTAAACACCATATATTTT
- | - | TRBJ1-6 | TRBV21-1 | CASNFYNSPLHF | TGTGCCAGCAACTTCTATAATTCACCCCTCCACTTT
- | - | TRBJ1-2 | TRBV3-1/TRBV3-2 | CASSLGTLYGYTF | TGTGCCAGCAGCCTCGGGACACTCTATGGCTACACCTTC
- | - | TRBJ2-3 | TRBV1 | CTSSQDRPLRAGHSDTQYF | TGCACCAGCAGCCAAGATCGGCCGCTGCGAGCGGGGCACTCAGATACGCAGTATTTT
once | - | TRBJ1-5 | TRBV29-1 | CSVSEGVGQPQHF | TGCAGCGTTTCTGAGGGGGTGGGTCAGCCCCAGCATTTT
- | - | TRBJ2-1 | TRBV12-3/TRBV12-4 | CASSLLSNEQFF | TGTGCCAGCAGTCTCTTGAGCAATGAGCAGTTCTTC
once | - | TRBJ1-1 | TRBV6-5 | CASLGRWIGEAFF | TGTGCCAGCCTGGGGCGGTGGATCGGTGAAGCTTTCTTT
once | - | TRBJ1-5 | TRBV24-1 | CATSAGGHQPQHF | TGTGCCACCAGCGCGGGAGGGCATCAGCCCCAGCATTTT
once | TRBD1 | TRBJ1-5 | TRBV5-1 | CASSLGPGGNQPQHF | TGCGCCAGCAGCTTGGGGCCAGGGGGTAATCAGCCCCAGCATTTT
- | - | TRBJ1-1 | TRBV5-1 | CASSLEGALRGEAFF | TGCGCCAGCAGCTTAGAAGGGGCCTTAAGGGGTGAAGCTTTCTTT
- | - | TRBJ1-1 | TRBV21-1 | CASSPTLGEAEAFF | TGTGCCAGCAGCCCAACCTTGGGGGAGGCTGAAGCTTTCTTT
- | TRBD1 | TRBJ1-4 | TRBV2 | CASGGTGGSQRF | TGTGCCAGCGGGGGGACAGGGGGCTCTCAACGTTTT